Sequencing of this T cell receptor beta chain was carried out in a study of OX40 agonist ivuxolimab in advanced cancers. Study details: Ivuxolimab was administered intravenously to patients at 0.01 to 10 mg/kg every 2 weeks.

Generated by immunoSEQ multiplex PCR, the TCRdb table keeps only in-frame clones and is missing some. The table lists 53,000 or so clones, around 87% of them singletons. The sample consisted of CD4+ or CD8+ T cells sorted from blood, taken in a trial of the OX40 agonist ivuxolimab. The origin of this receptor is an adult with an advanced solid tumor such as melanoma, head and neck, liver or kidney cancer.

The CDR3 loop is CASSVTGVTGELFF. CDR3 bases: TGCGCCAGCAGCGTAACAGGGGTCACCGGGGAGCTGTTTTTT. The chain couples TRBV5-1 to TRBJ2-2, with TRBD1 matching over 7 bases. CDR3 length: 14 residues. Germline CDR1 and CDR2: SGHRS and YFSETQ. The V gene end was trimmed by 4 bases and the J gene end by 4 bases; junction bases not matched to a gene: 4.